A single sample gave rise to the 24 T cell receptor beta chains below, sequenced in a study of vaccination effects on CD4 cells after COVID-19. The antigens these receptors bind are not known. Repertoires were generated with immunoSEQ multiplex PCR, while TCRdb's copy carries only in-frame clones and drops some. The repertoire consists of 30,000 to 35,000 clones, with 70% to 75% occurring once and the leading ten covering about 15%. Following 10 days of culture, CD4+ T cells were isolated. Every participant took two doses of the BNT162b2 or mRNA-1273 vaccine. This specimen consisted of CD4+ T cells from PBMCs cultured without peptide, obtained after COVID-19 vaccination. Receptors were obtained from a human donor who received a COVID-19 vaccine.

V usage is TRBV4-3 and J usage is TRBJ2-7; D remains unclear. The CDR3 length is 19 residues. The V gene's germline CDR1 is LGHNA and CDR2 YSLEER. Trimming took 1 base from V and 0 from J, leaving 22 bases between them. CDR3 DNA: TGCGCCAGCAGCCAAGGGATTCAATGGCGACGGAACCTCTCCTACGAGCAGTACTTC. Translated: CASSQGIQWRRNLSYEQYF.

The genes are TRBV12-3 or TRBV12-4 and TRBJ1-1; D unresolved. This CDR3 spans 12 amino acids. The V and J ends lost 7 bases and 10 bases respectively, with 16 bases between them. CDR3 amino acids: CASTLEGSGAFF. CDR3 sequence (DNA): TGTGCCAGCACCCTTGAGGGCTCGGGAGCTTTCTTT.

The rearrangement joins TRBV9 to TRBJ2-5; D gene ambiguous. The germline gives CDR1 SGDLS, CDR2 YYNGEE. Trimming stripped 2 bases from V and 2 bases from J, with 13 bases between. There are 15 residues in the CDR3. CDR3 nucleotides: TGTGCCAGCAGCGTTACTCCGGATCCACAAGAGACCCAGTACTTC. It encodes CASSVTPDPQETQYF.

This clone was recorded once. The chain is built from TRBV15 and TRBJ2-1; no clear D gene. CDR1 and CDR2 from the germline V gene are LNHNV and YYDKDF (reference sequence). The CDR3 is 13 amino acids. Trimming shortened V by 0 bases and J by 6 bases, and 6 bases separated the two germline ends. This CDR3 is CATSRDRPNEQFF. DNA for the CDR3: TGTGCCACCAGCAGAGATCGCCCCAATGAGCAGTTCTTC.

The chain has TRBV30 and TRBJ2-5; tentative D call: TRBD2 (7 bases). V dropped 4 bases and J dropped 6 bases, with 18 bases sitting between them. This CDR3 contains 14 residues. Germline CDR1 is GTSNPN and CDR2 is SVGIG (reference sequence). This CDR3 is CAWKGGEFVQTQYF. The DNA for the CDR3 is TGTGCCTGGAAAGGGGGGGAGTTCGTACAGACCCAGTACTTC. The variable domain in full, with the rest retrieved from reference TRBV30 and TRBJ2-5, is SQTIHQWPATLVQPVGSPLSLECTVEGTSNPNLYWYRQAAGRGLQLLFYSVGIGQISSEVPQNLSASRPQDRQFILSSKKLLLSDSGFYLCAWKGGEFVQTQYFGPGTRLLVL.

The chain links TRBV20-1 to TRBJ2-1; D is unresolved. Deletions cut 5 bases from V and 4 bases from J, with 6 bases between. The CDR3 is made up of 11 amino acids. The germline gives CDR1 DFQATT, CDR2 SNEGSKA (reference sequence). The CDR3 DNA follows: TGCAGTGCTCGAGCATACAATGAGCAGTTCTTC. Translating it yields CSARAYNEQFF.

V is TRBV19 and J is TRBJ2-5; 7 bases fit TRBD2. V was pared by 7 bases and J by 2 bases, with 1 base of the junction left unmatched. This CDR3 has 12 residues. Germline V gives CDR1 LNHDA, CDR2 SQIVND (reference sequence). The CDR3 DNA follows: TGTGCCAGTAAGGGACTACAAGAGACCCAGTACTTC. This gives the protein CASKGLQETQYF.

The genes are TRBV12-3 or TRBV12-4 and TRBJ1-5, with 7 nucleotides matching TRBD1. The J segment lost 2 bases and the V segment lost 6 bases, leaving 1 base of the junction unmatched. The CDR3 extends over 13 amino acids. The CDR3 bases are TGTGCCAGCAGCGACAGGGGCAATCAGCCCCAGCATTTT. Amino acids: CASSDRGNQPQHF.

This clone has a handful of counts. The CDR3 loop reads CASSETRTASSGANVLTF. As DNA, the CDR3 is TGTGCCAGCAGTGAAACCCGGACAGCAAGCTCTGGGGCCAACGTCCTGACTTTC. V gene TRBV2 combines with J gene TRBJ2-6, with D possibly being TRBD1 (6 bases). This CDR3 has 18 residues. Germline CDR1 SNHLY, CDR2 FYNNEI. V dropped 2 bases and J dropped 0 bases, with 14 bases sitting between them.

The rearrangement uses TRBV7-9 and TRBJ1-1; D is ambiguous. This CDR3 spans 16 amino acids. V was pared by 0 bases and J by 6 bases, with 17 bases between. Germline V gene data show CDR1 as SEHNR and CDR2 as FQNEAQ (reference sequence). This CDR3 reads CASSLAPTMGNAEAFF. CDR3 in DNA: TGTGCCAGCAGCTTAGCCCCGACAATGGGCAACGCTGAAGCTTTCTTT.

The V call is TRBV19, the J call TRBJ2-5, with D possibly matching TRBD1 (6 bases). Per germline, CDR1 LNHDA and CDR2 SQIVND (reference sequence). V was pared by 4 bases and J by 0 bases, with 12 bases between. The CDR3 length is 15 residues. CDR3 loop: CASSKGVRHQETQYF. CDR3 coding DNA: TGTGCCAGTAGTAAGGGGGTCAGGCACCAAGAGACCCAGTACTTC. The whole variable domain, filled in from reference TRBV19 and TRBJ2-5, reads DGGITQSPKYLFRKEGQNVTLSCEQNLNHDAMYWYRQDPGQGLRLIYYSQIVNDFQKGDIAEGYSVSREKKESFPLTVTSAQKNPTAFYLCASSKGVRHQETQYFGPGTRLLVL.

Only one count was recorded for this clone. The chain uses TRBV3-1 (or the pseudogene TRBV3-2) and TRBJ1-2; D unclear. Trimming removed 0 bases from V and 8 bases from J, with 10 bases in between. The V gene's germline CDR1 is LGHDT and CDR2 YNNKEL (reference sequence). The CDR3 covers 13 residues. The CDR3 protein is CASSQERGRGYTF. CDR3 nucleotide sequence: TGTGCCAGCAGCCAAGAGAGAGGGAGAGGCTACACCTTC.

This rearrangement joins TRBV5-6 to TRBJ1-1; 10 nucleotides agree with TRBD1. After removal of 1 base from V and 2 bases from J, the junction contained 8 bases not matched to a gene. The CDR3 covers 17 residues. Germline values: CDR1 SGHDT, CDR2 YYEEEE. The CDR3 DNA reads TGTGCCAGCAGCTTGACGACAGGGGGCTATATCAACACTGAAGCTTTCTTT. This sequence encodes CASSLTTGGYINTEAFF.

This chain joins TRBV7-2 and TRBJ2-2, with 13 bases that match TRBD2. The CDR3 loop spans 15 amino acids. The ends lost 5 bases at V and 8 bases at J; junction bases unmatched: 5. Germline CDR1 SGHTA, CDR2 FQGNSA. The CDR3 nucleotides read TGTGCCAGCAGCGACGGGACTAGCGGGACTGGGGAGCTGTTTTTT. Protein product: CASSDGTSGTGELFF.

The gene calls are TRBV27 and TRBJ2-7; a weak D match, TRBD2 (5 bases). This CDR3 has 14 residues. Per the germline V gene, CDR1 is MNHEY and CDR2 is SMNVEV (reference sequence). V was trimmed by 4 bases and J by 0 bases, leaving 10 bases between them. CDR3 amino acids: CASSSVGDSYEQYF. The CDR3 DNA follows: TGTGCCAGCAGTTCAGTCGGGGACTCCTACGAGCAGTACTTC.

This clone was counted a few times. The chain employs TRBV6-2 or TRBV6-3 and TRBJ2-7; no definite D call. This CDR3 spans 13 amino acids. Deletions cut 6 bases from V and 6 bases from J, with 15 bases between. Per the germline V gene, CDR1 is MNHEY and CDR2 is SVGEGT. The CDR3 DNA is TGTGCCAGCAGCGATTGGGTAGGGTCCGAGCAGTACTTC. Its translation is CASSDWVGSEQYF.

The chain couples TRBV28 to TRBJ1-2, with TRBD1 matching 7 bases. Germline-derived CDR1 and CDR2 are MDHEN and SYDVKM. J lost 2 bases, V lost 5 bases, and 2 bases had no gene match. This CDR3 region has 13 residues. CDR3 loop: CASSRGQNYGYTF. CDR3 in DNA: TGTGCCAGCAGTCGGGGACAGAACTATGGCTACACCTTC.

Remarks on this clone: At one of its ends the junction is not consistent with the germline gene, which may arise from a read error. V gene TRBV7-7 combines with J gene TRBJ2-3; no firm D call. The CDR3 totals 15 residues. Germline V gene sequence: CDR1 SSHAT, CDR2 FNYEAQ (reference sequence). CDR3 sequence reads: CASSLSWRTTDTQYF. The CDR3, as DNA: TGTGCTAGCAGCTTAAGCTGGAGAACCACAGATACGCAGTATTTT. Supplemented by reference TRBV7-7 and TRBJ2-3, the full variable domain reads GAGVSQSPRYKVTKRGQDVTLRCDPISSHATLYWYQQALGQGPEFLTYFNYEAQPDKSGLPSDRFSAERPEGSISTLTIQRTEQRDSAMYRCASSLSWRTTDTQYFGPGTRLTVL.

The genes are TRBV12-3 or TRBV12-4 and TRBJ2-3; D call uncertain. Trimming removed 7 bases from V and 6 bases from J, with 11 bases in between. The CDR3 contains 12 residues. CDR3 nucleotides: TGTGCCAGCACCCAGGTGGACGATACGCAGTATTTT. Its translation is CASTQVDDTQYF.

The chain recombines TRBV19 with TRBJ2-5, with D tentatively TRBD1 (6 bases). The V end lost 3 bases, the J end lost 3 bases, and 17 bases lay between the germline ends. The CDR3 length is 16 residues. Germline V gene sequence: CDR1 LNHDA, CDR2 SQIVND (reference sequence). The DNA of the CDR3 is TGTGCCAGTAGTATCGGGGTCGGGACAATTAAAGAGACCCAGTACTTC. Translated, it gives CASSIGVGTIKETQYF.

The chain couples TRBV5-5 to TRBJ2-3; 9 nucleotides match TRBD1. Germline V gene data show CDR1 as SGHKS and CDR2 as YYEKEE (reference sequence). The CDR3 length is 16 residues. V shed 0 bases, J shed 3 bases, and the junction held 5 bases outside the gene matches. The CDR3 sequence: CASSLGSGQGTDTQYF. Written as DNA, the CDR3 is TGTGCCAGCAGCTTGGGTTCGGGACAGGGAACAGATACGCAGTATTTT.

The rearrangement joins TRBV11-2 to TRBJ1-1, with unresolved D. The CDR3 covers 12 residues. CDR1 SGHAT and CDR2 FQNNGV come from the germline V gene. Trimming took off 5 bases at V and 4 bases at J, with 8 bases between the two ends. CDR3 sequence: CASSRSVTEAFF. The CDR3 nucleotides read TGTGCCAGCAGCAGATCCGTCACTGAAGCTTTCTTT.

This rearrangement joins TRBV28 to TRBJ2-2; 13 bases are a match to TRBD2. The CDR3 contains 15 residues. CDR1 and CDR2 (germline): MDHEN, SYDVKM. J gave up 6 bases and V 3 bases, and 1 base lay outside the gene matches. The CDR3 here is CASSFGLAGAGELFF. DNA of the CDR3: TGTGCCAGCAGTTTTGGACTAGCGGGGGCCGGGGAGCTGTTTTTT.

The chain employs TRBV3-1 (or the pseudogene TRBV3-2) and TRBJ1-5, with a weak D call TRBD1 (5 bases). The germline V gene encodes CDR1 LGHDT and CDR2 YNNKEL (reference sequence). Deletions cut 1 base from V and 0 bases from J, with 7 bases between. CDR3 size: 15 residues. As DNA, the CDR3 is TGTGCCAGCAGCCAAGGACAGAATAGCAATCAGCCCCAGCATTTT. It codes for CASSQGQNSNQPQHF.